This paragraph covers one T cell receptor (beta chain) sequence. This sample was included in a study of OX40 agonist ivuxolimab in advanced cancers. For the study at large: The group had a mean age of around 60 years, ranged from roughly 23 to 90, and was 80% to 90% male. People who had prior anti-PD-1, anti-PD-L1 or anti-CTLA-4 therapy could take part, and less than 50% had some. Partial responses occurred in three patients (one hepatocellular carcinoma, two cutaneous melanoma).

Anyone with autoimmune disease history or systemic immunosuppression was excluded. The CDR3 has 15 amino acids. The germline gives CDR1 SNHLY, CDR2 FYNNEI. Trimming cost V 4 bases and J 2 bases, with 14 bases left between them. Repertoires were generated with immunoSEQ multiplex PCR, while TCRdb's copy carries only in-frame clones and drops some. The sample lists about 89,000 clones; just over 90% were seen once. The receptor was derived from an adult with an advanced solid tumor such as melanoma, head and neck, liver or kidney cancer. Here the sequenced sample was CD4+ or CD8+ T cells sorted from blood, taken in a trial of the OX40 agonist ivuxolimab. The chain joins TRBV2 to TRBJ2-5; D perhaps matches TRBD2 (5 bases). CDR3 loop: CASSGIASPQETQYF. The CDR3 DNA sequence: TGTGCCAGCAGTGGGATAGCTAGCCCTCAAGAGACCCAGTACTTC.